The T cell receptor beta chain described here comes from a study of beta chain features in type 1 diabetes. Across the whole study: The number of sorted cells examined across all samples was 107,917,701.

CDR3 length equals 13 residues. In germline, CDR1 is LGHNT, CDR2 FRNRAP. V was cut by 8 bases and J by 0 bases, with 10 bases left in between. A sort by CD45RO/CCR7/CD25/CD127/CD95/CD27 yielded CD4+ naive, central memory, regulatory and stem cell-like memory cells. Concerning this clone itself: The antigen remains undetermined.

Isolated RNA was reverse transcribed in full, so expressed TCRB transcripts were sequenced. Reads from naive, central memory and regulatory T cell samples averaged about 3.57 million. Sequencing was performed with immunoSEQ multiplex PCR; in TCRdb, only in-frame clones are kept and a portion is missing. The sample lists a few hundred thousand clones; approximately 15% were seen once. Study-wide findings and caveats: A pattern of fewer insertions and more deletions at VDJ junctions was seen in type 1 diabetes patients.

The specimen was naive CD4+ T cells from blood. The chain carries TRBV12-5 and TRBJ2-5; D is ambiguous. The sequence was obtained from a young man in good health. The CDR3 nucleotides read TGTGCTAGTTGGAGTGAATACCAAGAGACCCAGTACTTC. Translated: CASWSEYQETQYF.